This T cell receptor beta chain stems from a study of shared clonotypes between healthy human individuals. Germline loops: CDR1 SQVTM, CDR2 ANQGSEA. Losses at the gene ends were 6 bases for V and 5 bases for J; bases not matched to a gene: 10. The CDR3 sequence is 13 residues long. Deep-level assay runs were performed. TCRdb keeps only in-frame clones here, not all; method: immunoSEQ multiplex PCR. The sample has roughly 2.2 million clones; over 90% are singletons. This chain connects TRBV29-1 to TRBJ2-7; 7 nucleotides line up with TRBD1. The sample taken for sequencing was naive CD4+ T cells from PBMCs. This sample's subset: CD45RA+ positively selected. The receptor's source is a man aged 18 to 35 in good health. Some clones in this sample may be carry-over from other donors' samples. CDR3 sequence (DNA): TGCAGCGTCCCGAAGACGACAGGGAACGAGCAGTACTTC. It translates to CSVPKTTGNEQYF.